The TCR beta chain under discussion was sequenced for a study of T-cell memory formation after mild COVID-19. Looking at the study overall: Largely donor-specific sequence clusters came from a couple of donors.

With constant-segment primers, 5'RACE yielded cDNA libraries of TCR alpha and TCR beta that carried sample barcodes and UMIs. TCRdb ran MiXCR on the 5' RACE reads and lists one entry per CDR3 protein. The repertoire has about 200,000 distinct CDR3 sequences, 9% to 10% of them found once; the top ten carry 3.5% to 4%. This CDR3 contains 14 residues. V gave up 7 bases and J gave up 5 bases; unmatched junction bases: 4. Study conclusions and caveats: Some clones that responded were present in memory (sampled pre-infection), which suggests cross-reactive memory joined. Mainly in CM and EM were contracting CD4+ clones; CD8+ were in EMRA.

This clonotype has more than one count but fewer than ten. Its antigen is not known. This receptor was obtained from a man younger than 30 who had mild COVID-19 (a few samples of this study predate the infection). Cell type and time point are not known. The chain has TRBV12-3 or TRBV12-4 and TRBJ2-2, with 10 bases lining up with TRBD1. The sequencing input was PBMCs or a T cell subset sorted from them (not recorded which). This CDR3 is CASTGGQGTGELFF. DNA of the CDR3: TGTGCCAGCACAGGGGGACAGGGGACCGGGGAGCTGTTTTTT.